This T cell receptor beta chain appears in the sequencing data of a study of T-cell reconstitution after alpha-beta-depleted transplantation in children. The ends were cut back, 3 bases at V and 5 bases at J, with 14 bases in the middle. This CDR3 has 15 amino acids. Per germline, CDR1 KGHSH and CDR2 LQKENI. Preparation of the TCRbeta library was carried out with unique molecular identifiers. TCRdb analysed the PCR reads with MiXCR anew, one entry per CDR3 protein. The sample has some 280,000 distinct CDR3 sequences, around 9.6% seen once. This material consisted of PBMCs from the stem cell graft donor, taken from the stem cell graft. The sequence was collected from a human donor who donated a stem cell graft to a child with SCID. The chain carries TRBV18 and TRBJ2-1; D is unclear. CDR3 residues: CASSPTGPSNNEQFF. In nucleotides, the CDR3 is TGTGCCAGCTCACCCACCGGGCCTTCGAACAATGAGCAGTTCTTC.